The T cell receptor beta chain described here comes from a study of PD-1 blockade in classical Hodgkin lymphoma. All the patients suffered relapse after autologous stem cell transplantation, and brentuximab vedotin exposure differed. Best responses fell into complete response, partial response or progressive disease. This clone was recorded a few times. TCRdb's copy holds only in-frame clones and misses some; the assay was immunoSEQ multiplex PCR. The sample contains 95,000 to 100,000 clones, around nine tenths of which appear only once. This CDR3 is 15 amino acids long. With 0 bases removed from V and 5 bases from J, the gap between germline ends came to 8 bases. In germline, CDR1 is MGHRA, CDR2 YSYEKL.

This clonotype originated in a human donor with classical Hodgkin lymphoma. The genes are TRBV4-1 and TRBJ1-6, with D unclear. The sequences come from peripheral blood mononuclear cells (PBMCs), collected before the second cycle of nivolumab. This chain's CDR3 is CASSQEGRDNSPLHF. DNA for the CDR3: TGCGCCAGCAGCCAAGAGGGCCGGGATAATTCACCCCTCCACTTT.